This T cell receptor (beta chain) stems from a study of blood T cell repertoires in COVID-19. Using immunoSEQ multiplex PCR, the repertoire was profiled, and TCRdb retains in-frame clones only, with some absent. Among fewer than 200,000 clones listed, approximately 92% were seen once. With V trimmed by 0 bases and J by 2 bases, 15 bases remained unmatched. Germline CDR1 and CDR2: SGDLS and YYNGEE. The CDR3 consists of 20 residues. This TCR derives from a woman aged 50 to 65 with acute or convalescent COVID-19. Sample: peripheral blood. V and J are TRBV9 and TRBJ2-1; 9 positions match TRBD1. The CDR3 loop reads CASSVALPSGTGRTYNEQFF. The CDR3 DNA reads TGTGCCAGCAGCGTAGCTCTCCCCTCGGGGACAGGGAGGACCTACAATGAGCAGTTCTTC.